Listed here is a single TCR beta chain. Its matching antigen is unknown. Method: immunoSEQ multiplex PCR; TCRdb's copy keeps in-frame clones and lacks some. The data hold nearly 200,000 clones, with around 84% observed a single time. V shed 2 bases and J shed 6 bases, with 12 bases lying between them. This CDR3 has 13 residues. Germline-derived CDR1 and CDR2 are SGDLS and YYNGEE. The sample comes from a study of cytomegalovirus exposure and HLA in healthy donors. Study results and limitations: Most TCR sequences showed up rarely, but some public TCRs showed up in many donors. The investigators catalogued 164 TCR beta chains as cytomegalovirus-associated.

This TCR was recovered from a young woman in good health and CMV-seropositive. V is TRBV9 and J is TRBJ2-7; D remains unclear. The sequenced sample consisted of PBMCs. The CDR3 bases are TGTGCCAGCAGCGTCAGCGAGATCGGCGAGCAGTACTTC. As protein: CASSVSEIGEQYF. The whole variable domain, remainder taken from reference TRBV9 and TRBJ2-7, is DSGVTQTPKHLITATGQRVTLRCSPRSGDLSVYWYQQSLDQGLQFLIQYYNGEERAKGNILERFSAQQFPDLHSELNLSSLELGDSALYFCASSVSEIGEQYFGPGTRLTVT.